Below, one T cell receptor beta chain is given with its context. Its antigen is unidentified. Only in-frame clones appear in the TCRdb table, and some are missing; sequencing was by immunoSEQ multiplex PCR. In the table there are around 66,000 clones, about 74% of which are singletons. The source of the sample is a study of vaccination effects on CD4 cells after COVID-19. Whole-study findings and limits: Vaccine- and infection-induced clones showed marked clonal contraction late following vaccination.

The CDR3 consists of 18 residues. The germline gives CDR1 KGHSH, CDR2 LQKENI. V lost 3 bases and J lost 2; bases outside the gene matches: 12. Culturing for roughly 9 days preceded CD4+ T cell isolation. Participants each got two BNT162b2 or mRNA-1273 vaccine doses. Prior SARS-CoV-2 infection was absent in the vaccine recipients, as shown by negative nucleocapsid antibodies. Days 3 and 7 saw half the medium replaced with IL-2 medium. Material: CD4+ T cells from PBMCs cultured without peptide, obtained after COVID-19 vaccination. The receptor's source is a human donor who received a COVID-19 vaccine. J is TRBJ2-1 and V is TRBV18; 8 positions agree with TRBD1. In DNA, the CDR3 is TGTGCCAGCTCACCCTTAGGCCTGAACAGGGGGACCTACAATGAGCAGTTCTTC. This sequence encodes CASSPLGLNRGTYNEQFF.